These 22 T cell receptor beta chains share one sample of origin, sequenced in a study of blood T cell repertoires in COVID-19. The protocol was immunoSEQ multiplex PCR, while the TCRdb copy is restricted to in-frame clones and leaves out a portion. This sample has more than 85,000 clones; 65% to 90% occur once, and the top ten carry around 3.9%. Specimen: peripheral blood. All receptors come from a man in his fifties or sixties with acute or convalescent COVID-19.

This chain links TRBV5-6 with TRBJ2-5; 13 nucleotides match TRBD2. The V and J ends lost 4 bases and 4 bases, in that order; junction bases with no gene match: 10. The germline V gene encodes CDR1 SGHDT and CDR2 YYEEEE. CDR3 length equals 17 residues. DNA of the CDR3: TGTGCCAGCAGCAGGACTAGCGGGAGTGGTATCGGAGAGACCCAGTACTTC. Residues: CASSRTSGSGIGETQYF.

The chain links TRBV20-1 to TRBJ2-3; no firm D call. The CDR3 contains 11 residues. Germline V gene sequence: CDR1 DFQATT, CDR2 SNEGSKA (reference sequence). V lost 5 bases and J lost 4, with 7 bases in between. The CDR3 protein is CSALMADTQYF. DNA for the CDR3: TGCAGTGCTCTAATGGCAGATACGCAGTATTTT.

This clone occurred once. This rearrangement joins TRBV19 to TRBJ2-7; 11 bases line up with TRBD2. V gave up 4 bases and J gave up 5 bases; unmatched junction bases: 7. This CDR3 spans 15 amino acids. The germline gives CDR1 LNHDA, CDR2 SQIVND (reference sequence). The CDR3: CASSTQLAGDDEQYF. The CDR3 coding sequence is TGTGCCAGTAGTACTCAACTAGCGGGGGACGACGAGCAGTACTTC.

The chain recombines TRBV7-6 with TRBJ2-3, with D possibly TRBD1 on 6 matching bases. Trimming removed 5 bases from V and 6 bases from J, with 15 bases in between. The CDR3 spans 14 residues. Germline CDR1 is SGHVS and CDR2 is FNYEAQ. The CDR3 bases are TGTGCCAGCAGCCGACAAAACAGGGTCGATACGCAGTATTTT. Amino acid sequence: CASSRQNRVDTQYF.

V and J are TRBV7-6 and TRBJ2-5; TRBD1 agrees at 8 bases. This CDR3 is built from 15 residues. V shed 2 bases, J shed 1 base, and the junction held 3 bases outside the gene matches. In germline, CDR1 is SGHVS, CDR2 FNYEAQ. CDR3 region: CASSLLDRGQETQYF. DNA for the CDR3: TGTGCCAGCAGCTTACTTGACAGGGGCCAAGAGACCCAGTACTTC.

The CDR3 here is CASSVGGVRGNTIYF. The CDR3 DNA is TGTGCCAGCAGTGTCGGGGGAGTCCGAGGAAACACCATATATTTT. This chain joins TRBV7-9 and TRBJ1-3; TRBD1 might be the D (5 bases). V lost 6 bases and J lost 4, with 16 bases in between. The CDR3 loop spans 15 amino acids. CDR1 is SEHNR and CDR2 is FQNEAQ in the germline V gene (reference sequence).

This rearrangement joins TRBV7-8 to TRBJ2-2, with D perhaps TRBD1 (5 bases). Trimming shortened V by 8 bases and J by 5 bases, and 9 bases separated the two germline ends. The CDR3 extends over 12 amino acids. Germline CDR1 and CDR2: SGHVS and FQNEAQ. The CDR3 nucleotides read TGTGCCAGCTTGAAGGGGACCGGGGAGCTGTTTTTT. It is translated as CASLKGTGELFF.

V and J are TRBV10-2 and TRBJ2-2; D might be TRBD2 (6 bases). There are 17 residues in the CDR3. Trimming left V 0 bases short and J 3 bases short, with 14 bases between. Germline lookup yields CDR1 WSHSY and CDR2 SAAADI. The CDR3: CASSESVGGIYTGELFF. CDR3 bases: TGCGCCAGCAGTGAGTCTGTTGGGGGGATTTACACCGGGGAGCTGTTTTTT.

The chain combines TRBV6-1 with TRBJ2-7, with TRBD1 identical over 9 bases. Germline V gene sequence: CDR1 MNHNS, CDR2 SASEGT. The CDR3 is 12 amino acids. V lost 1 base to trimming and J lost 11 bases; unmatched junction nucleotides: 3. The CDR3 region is CASSEDGDREYF. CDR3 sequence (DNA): TGTGCCAGCAGTGAAGATGGGGACAGGGAGTACTTC.

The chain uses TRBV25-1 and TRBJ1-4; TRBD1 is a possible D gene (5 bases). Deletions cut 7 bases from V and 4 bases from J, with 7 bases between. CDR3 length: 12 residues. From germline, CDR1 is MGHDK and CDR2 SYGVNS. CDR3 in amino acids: CASKTDNEKLFF. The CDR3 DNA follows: TGTGCCAGCAAGACAGATAATGAAAAACTGTTTTTT. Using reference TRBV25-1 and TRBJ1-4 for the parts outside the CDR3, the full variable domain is EADIYQTPRYLVIGTGKKITLECSQTMGHDKMYWYQQDPGMELHLIHYSYGVNSTEKGDLSSESTVSRIRTEHFPLTLESARPSHTSQYLCASKTDNEKLFFGSGTQLSVL.

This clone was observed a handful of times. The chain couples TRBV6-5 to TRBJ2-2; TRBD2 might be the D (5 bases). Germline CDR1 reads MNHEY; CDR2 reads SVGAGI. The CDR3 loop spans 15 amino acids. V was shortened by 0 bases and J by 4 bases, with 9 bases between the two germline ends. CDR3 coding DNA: TGTGCCAGCAGTTACTCGATAGCGACCACCGGGGAGCTGTTTTTT. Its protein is CASSYSIATTGELFF.

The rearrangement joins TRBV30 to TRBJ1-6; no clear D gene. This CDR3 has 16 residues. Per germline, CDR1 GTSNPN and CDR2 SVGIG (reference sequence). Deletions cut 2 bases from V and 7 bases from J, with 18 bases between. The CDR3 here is CAWSSAPTRQNSPLHF. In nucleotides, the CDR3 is TGTGCCTGGAGTAGTGCCCCGACACGGCAGAATTCACCCCTCCACTTT.

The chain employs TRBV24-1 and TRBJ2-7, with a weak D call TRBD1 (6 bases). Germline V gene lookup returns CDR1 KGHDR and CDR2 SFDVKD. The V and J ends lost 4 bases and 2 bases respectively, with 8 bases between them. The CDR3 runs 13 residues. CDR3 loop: CATSDEGAYEQYF. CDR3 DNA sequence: TGTGCCACCAGTGACGAGGGGGCCTACGAGCAGTACTTC.

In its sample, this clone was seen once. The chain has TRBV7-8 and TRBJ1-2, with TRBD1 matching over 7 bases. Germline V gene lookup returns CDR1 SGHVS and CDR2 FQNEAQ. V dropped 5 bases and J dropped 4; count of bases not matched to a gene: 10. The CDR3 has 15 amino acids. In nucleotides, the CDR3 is TGTGCCAGCAGCACCCCACAGGGGCTTGGCTATGGCTACACCTTC. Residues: CASSTPQGLGYGYTF. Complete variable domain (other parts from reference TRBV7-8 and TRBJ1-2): GAGVSQSPRYKVAKRGQDVALRCDPISGHVSLFWYQQALGQGPEFLTYFQNEAQLDKSGLPSDRFFAERPEGSVSTLKIQRTQQEDSAVYLCASSTPQGLGYGYTFGSGTRLTVV.

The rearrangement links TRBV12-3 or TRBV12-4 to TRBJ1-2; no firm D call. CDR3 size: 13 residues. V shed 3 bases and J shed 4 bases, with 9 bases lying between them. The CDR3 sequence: CASSFGVTYGYTF. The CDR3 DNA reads TGTGCCAGCAGTTTCGGGGTGACCTATGGCTACACCTTC.

CDR3: CASSLSGAYTEAFF. CDR3 DNA: TGTGCCAGCAGCCTTTCAGGGGCCTACACTGAAGCTTTCTTT. The chain carries TRBV9 and TRBJ1-1, with D tentatively TRBD1 (6 bases). The CDR3 sequence is 14 residues long. Germline CDR1 SGDLS, CDR2 YYNGEE. Deletions cut 4 bases from V and 3 bases from J, with 13 bases between.

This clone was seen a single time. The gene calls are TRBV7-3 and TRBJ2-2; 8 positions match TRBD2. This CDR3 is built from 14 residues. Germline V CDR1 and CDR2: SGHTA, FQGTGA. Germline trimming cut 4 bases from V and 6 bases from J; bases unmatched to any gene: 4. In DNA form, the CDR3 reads TGTGCCAGCAGCTCCGTCGGGGGGGCCGGGGAGCTGTTTTTT. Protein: CASSSVGGAGELFF.

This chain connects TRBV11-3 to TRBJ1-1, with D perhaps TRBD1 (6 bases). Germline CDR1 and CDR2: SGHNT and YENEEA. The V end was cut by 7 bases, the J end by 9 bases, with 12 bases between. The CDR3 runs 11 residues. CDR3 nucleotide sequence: TGTGCCAGCACCTCCGGGACAAAAGCTTTCTTT. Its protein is CASTSGTKAFF.

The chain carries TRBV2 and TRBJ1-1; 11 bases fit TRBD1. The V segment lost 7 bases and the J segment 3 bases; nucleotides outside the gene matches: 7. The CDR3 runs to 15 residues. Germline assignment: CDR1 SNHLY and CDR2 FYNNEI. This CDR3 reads CASTKDRGHHTEAFF. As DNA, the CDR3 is TGTGCCAGCACCAAGGACAGGGGGCATCACACTGAAGCTTTCTTT.

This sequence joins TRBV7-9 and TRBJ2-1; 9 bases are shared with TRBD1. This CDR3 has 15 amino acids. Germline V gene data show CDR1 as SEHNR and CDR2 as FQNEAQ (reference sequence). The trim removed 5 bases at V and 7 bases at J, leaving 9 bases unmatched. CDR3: CASSIRVTGGNEQFF. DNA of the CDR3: TGTGCCAGCAGCATTAGGGTGACAGGGGGGAATGAGCAGTTCTTC.

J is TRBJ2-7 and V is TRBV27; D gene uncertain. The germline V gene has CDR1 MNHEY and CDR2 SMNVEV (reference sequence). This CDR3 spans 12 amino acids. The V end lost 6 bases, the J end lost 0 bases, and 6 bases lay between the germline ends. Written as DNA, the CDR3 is TGTGCCAGCAGCTCAGACTCCTACGAGCAGTACTTC. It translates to CASSSDSYEQYF.

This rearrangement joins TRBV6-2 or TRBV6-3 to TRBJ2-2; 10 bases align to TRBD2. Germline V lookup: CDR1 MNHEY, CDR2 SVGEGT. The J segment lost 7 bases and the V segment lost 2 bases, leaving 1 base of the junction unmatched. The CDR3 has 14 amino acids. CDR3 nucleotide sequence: TGTGCCAGCAGTTACCCTAGCGGGAGCGGGGAGCTGTTTTTT. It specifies CASSYPSGSGELFF.